This T cell receptor beta chain was identified during a study of T-cell memory formation after mild COVID-19. Study-wide background: For the most part, TCR clusters were specific to one donor. Study findings and constraints: Some clones that responded were present in memory (sampled pre-infection), which suggests cross-reactive memory joined.

This clonotype appeared a few times. Its antigen is not known. TCRdb fed the 5' RACE reads into MiXCR, producing one record per CDR3 protein. Seen here are about 130,000 distinct CDR3 sequences, approximately 15% observed once, and the top ten hold approximately 15%. Sequencing was carried out using PBMCs or a T cell subset sorted from them (not recorded which). The source is an adult woman who had mild COVID-19 (a few samples of this study predate the infection). Cell type and time point are not known.

Here the CDR3 reads CSASAHSGIGSDTQYF. As DNA, the CDR3 is TGCAGTGCTAGCGCACATAGCGGGATAGGGTCAGATACGCAGTATTTT. This chain links TRBV20-1 with TRBJ2-3; 8 positions match TRBD2. CDR3 size: 16 residues. Germline V gene data show CDR1 as DFQATT and CDR2 as SNEGSKA (reference sequence). V gave up 3 bases and J gave up 4 bases; unmatched junction bases: 12.